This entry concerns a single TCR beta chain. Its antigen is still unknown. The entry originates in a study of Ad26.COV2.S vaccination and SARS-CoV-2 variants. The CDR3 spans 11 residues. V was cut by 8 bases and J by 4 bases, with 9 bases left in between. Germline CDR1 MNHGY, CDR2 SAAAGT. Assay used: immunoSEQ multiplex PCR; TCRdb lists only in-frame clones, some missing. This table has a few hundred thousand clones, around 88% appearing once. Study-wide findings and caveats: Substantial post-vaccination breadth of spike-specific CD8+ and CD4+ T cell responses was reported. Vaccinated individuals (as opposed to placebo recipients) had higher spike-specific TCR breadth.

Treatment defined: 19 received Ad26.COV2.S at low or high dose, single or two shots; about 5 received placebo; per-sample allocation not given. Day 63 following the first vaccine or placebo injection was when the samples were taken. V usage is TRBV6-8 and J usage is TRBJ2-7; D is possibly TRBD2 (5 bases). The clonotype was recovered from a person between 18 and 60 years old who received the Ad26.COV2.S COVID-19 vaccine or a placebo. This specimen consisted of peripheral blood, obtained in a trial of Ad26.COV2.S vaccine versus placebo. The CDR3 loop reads CASEGKYEQYV. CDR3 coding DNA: TGTGCCAGCGAGGGTAAATACGAGCAGTACGTC.